The count of the clone carrying this T cell receptor beta chain is one. The sample originates from a study of blood T cell repertoires in COVID-19. Study at large: COVID-19 samples from acute and convalescent phases originated in the United States, Italy and Spain.

Germline loops: CDR1 LNHDA, CDR2 SQIVND (reference sequence). V lost 1 base and J 7 bases, leaving 10 bases between the germline ends. This CDR3 region has 13 residues. This table comes from immunoSEQ multiplex PCR, and its TCRdb copy is limited to in-frame clones, with some not included. The sample lists 100,000 to 150,000 clones; 88% were seen once. The V and J genes are TRBV19 and TRBJ1-2; D is unresolved. Sequencing input: peripheral blood. This TCR was recovered from a human donor in a cohort sampled during active COVID-19. The CDR3 sequence: CASSIARGSGYTF. CDR3 bases: TGTGCCAGTAGTATAGCCCGCGGGAGTGGCTACACCTTC.